Reported below is one TCR beta chain. Its antigen is unknown. TCRdb used MiXCR to reprocess the 5' RACE reads, holding one entry per CDR3 protein. The table records more than 150,000 distinct CDR3 sequences, approximately 10% of them present only once. The data stem from a study of T-cell memory formation after mild COVID-19. General observations from the study: Memory from before infection featured some responding clones, which suggests cross-reactive memory joined.

The V gene lost 2 bases and the J gene lost 0 bases, with 10 bases spanning the gap. This CDR3 contains 15 residues. Germline V gene data show CDR1 as DFQATT and CDR2 as SNEGSKA (reference sequence). Source material: PBMCs or a T cell subset sorted from them (not recorded which). This chain uses TRBV20-1 with TRBJ2-2; possibly TRBD2 for D (6 bases). The TCR sequence derives from a man younger than 35 who had mild COVID-19 (a few samples of this study predate the infection). Cell type and time point are not known. CDR3 nucleotide sequence: TGCAGTGCTAGACTACGGGGGACGAACACCGGGGAGCTGTTTTTT. This sequence encodes CSARLRGTNTGELFF.